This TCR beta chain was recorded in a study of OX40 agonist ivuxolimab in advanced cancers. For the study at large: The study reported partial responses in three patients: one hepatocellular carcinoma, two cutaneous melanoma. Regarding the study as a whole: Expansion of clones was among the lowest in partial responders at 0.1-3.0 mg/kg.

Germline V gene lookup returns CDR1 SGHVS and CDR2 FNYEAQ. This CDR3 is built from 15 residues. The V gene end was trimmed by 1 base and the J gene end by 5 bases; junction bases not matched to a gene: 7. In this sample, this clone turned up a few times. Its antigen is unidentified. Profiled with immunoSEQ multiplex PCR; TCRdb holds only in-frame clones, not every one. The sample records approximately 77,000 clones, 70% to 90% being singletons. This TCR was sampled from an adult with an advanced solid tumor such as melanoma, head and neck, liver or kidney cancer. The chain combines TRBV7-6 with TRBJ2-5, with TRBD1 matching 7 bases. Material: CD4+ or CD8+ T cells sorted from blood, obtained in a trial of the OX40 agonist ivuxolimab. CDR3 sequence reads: CASSLVTGVGETQYF. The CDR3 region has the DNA TGTGCCAGCAGCTTAGTAACAGGGGTTGGGGAGACCCAGTACTTC.